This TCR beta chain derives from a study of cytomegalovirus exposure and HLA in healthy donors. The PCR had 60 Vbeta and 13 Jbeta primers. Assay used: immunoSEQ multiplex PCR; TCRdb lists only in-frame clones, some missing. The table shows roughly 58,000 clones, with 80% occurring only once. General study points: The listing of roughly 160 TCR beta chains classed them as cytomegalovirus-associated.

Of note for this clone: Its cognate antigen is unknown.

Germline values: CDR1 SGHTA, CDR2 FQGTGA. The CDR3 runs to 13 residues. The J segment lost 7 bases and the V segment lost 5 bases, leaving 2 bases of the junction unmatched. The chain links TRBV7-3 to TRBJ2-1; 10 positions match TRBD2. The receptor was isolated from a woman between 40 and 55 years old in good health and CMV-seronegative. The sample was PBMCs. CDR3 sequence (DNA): TGTGCCAGCAGCCTAGCGGGAGTTAATGAGCAGTTCTTC. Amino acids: CASSLAGVNEQFF. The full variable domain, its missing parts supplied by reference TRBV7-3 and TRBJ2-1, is GAGVSQTPSNKVTEKGKYVELRCDPISGHTALYWYRQSLGQGPEFLIYFQGTGAADDSGLPNDRFFAVRPEGSVSTLKIQRTERGDSAVYLCASSLAGVNEQFFGPGTRLTVL.